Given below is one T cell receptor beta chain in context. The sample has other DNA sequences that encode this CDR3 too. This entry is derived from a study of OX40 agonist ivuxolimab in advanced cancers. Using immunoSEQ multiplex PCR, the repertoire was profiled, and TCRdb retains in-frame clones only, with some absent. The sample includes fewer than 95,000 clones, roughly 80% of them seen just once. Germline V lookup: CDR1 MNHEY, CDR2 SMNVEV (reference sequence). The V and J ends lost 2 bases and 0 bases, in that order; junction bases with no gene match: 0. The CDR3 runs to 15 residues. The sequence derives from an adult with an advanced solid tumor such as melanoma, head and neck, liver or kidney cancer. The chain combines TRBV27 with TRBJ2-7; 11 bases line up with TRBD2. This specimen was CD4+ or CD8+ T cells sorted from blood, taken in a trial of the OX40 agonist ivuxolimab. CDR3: CASSLLAGGSYEQYF. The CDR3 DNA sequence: TGTGCCAGCAGTTTACTAGCGGGAGGCTCCTACGAGCAGTACTTC.